This TCR beta chain was captured by sequencing in a study of blood T cell repertoires in COVID-19 (dated by TCRdb to about 2020). About the full investigation: Collaborator samples came from the United States, Italy and Spain and covered acute and convalescent phases of COVID-19. The samples were drawn from the first 160 participants of the ongoing ImmuneRACE study and from some 1,300 subjects provided by 6 global collaborators. Nearly every sample came with metadata listing a de-identified subject ID, COVID-19 status, age in years and sex. Where HLA class I and class II types were available, the types were taken from metadata supplied by the sample provider, not from assay-based typing. The repertoires were released in a freely available public database intended as a resource for research on the immune response to SARS-CoV-2. The prospective study material was composed of cDNA or gDNA derived from T cells, B-cell-depleted T cells, or PBMCs. Deeply sampled blood TCRbeta repertoires from subjects exposed to, actively infected with, or recovered from COVID-19 were included in the dataset. The study at large found these results: The quantity of clinical and demographic metadata differed by source and by participant and was supplied without curation.

The collaborating institutions used their own protocols to collect whole blood in K2EDTA tubes. For TCRbeta analysis, collaborators shipped samples in one of three forms: frozen whole blood, isolated PBMCs, or DNA extracted from either of those sample types. Deletion took 5 bases off V and 0 bases off J, with a span of 20 bases between the germline ends. The CDR3, cysteine through phenylalanine, is 17 amino acids long. Only the CDR3 DNA is retained, 51 bases long and in frame from the first base. From a lookup of the germline V gene (reference sequence), CDR1 and CDR2 are SGHNT and YYREEE. As regards this clone: This receptor's antigen is unknown. Base-call qualities are not available, and no considerably larger clone is one nucleotide away.

TCRbeta CDR3 regions were amplified from genomic DNA by means of the immunoSEQ Assay, a bias-controlled multiplex PCR. In the authors' own workflow: Nucleated cell counts per sample were estimated from amplification of reference gene primers within the assay. To quantify the absolute abundance of each unique TCRbeta CDR3 rearrangement, sequence reads were collapsed and filtered. For each sample, productive Simpson clonality was calculated by taking the square root of Simpson's diversity index across productive rearrangements. Sourced from immuneACCESS, this table was stored by TCRdb with only in-frame sequences that have V and J called. A share of the clones is absent; for the studies checked, an unresolved V gene accounts for under half, and the remainder has no known explanation. Clone size and V and J calls were adopted from that table, with D and trimming inferred from the DNA. This sample has around 21,000 clones in its table, and around nine tenths of those were observed once. The ten largest clones represent around 6% of the sample.

The rearranged segments are TRBV5-4 and TRBJ1-1; the D gene is not confidently resolved. The sequence was collected from a woman of 80 years or more with active COVID-19. The sample taken for sequencing was peripheral blood. Here is the DNA: TGTGCCAGCAGACCGGTCTCGGGGTTCGAAATGAACACTGAAGCTTTCTTT. Its coded protein is CASRPVSGFEMNTEAFF.